This T cell receptor beta chain was observed in a study of shared clonotypes between healthy human individuals. The naive CD8 fraction comprised CD45RO-negative cells positively selected for CCR7 and excluded terminally differentiated effector memory CD45RA+ cells. Caucasian adults residing in Nashville, Tennessee made up all the donors. Original handling: ImmunoSEQ gave junction-only sequences without quality scores, so filtering differed. The method was immunoSEQ multiplex PCR; TCRdb's version includes in-frame clones alone and lacks a portion of them. The V and J calls and clone size are taken from that table; D and trimming were inferred from the DNA. The sample contains 550,000 to 600,000 clones, 98% of which appear only once. The CDR3 has 14 amino acids. V lost 7 bases and J lost 4, with 14 bases in between. Germline V CDR1 and CDR2: WSHSY, SAAADI. This clone has a single count.

This chain connects TRBV10-2 to TRBJ1-5, with D possibly being TRBD1 (5 bases). Sequenced material: naive CD8+ T cells sorted from blood. This receptor was obtained from a man younger than 40 in good health. The chain's CDR3 is CASKVPGYNQPQHF. In nucleotides, the CDR3 is TGCGCCAGCAAGGTCCCAGGGTATAATCAGCCCCAGCATTTT.